A single sample is the source of the 14 T cell receptor beta chains below, sequenced in a study of cytomegalovirus exposure and HLA in healthy donors. The PCR ran on 60 Vbeta and 13 Jbeta primers. TCRdb's copy holds only in-frame clones and misses some; the assay was immunoSEQ multiplex PCR. The sample contains 70,000 to 100,000 clones, 67% of which appear only once. Sequenced material: PBMCs. The receptor source for this set is a woman aged 50 to 60 in good health and CMV-seropositive.

The rearrangement links TRBV6-4 to TRBJ1-2, with TRBD1 matching 7 bases. The V gene's germline CDR1 is MRHNA and CDR2 SNTAGT. V trimming: 5 bases; J trimming: 8 bases; junction bases outside the gene matches: 14. This CDR3 comprises 15 residues. The CDR3 region has the DNA TGTGCCAGCAGTTCTACGGGGGACAGCGTTAAGGGCTACACCTTC. Translation gives CASSSTGDSVKGYTF.

The V call is TRBV7-2, the J call TRBJ2-5; 8 bases map to TRBD2. This CDR3 contains 14 residues. V lost 5 bases and J lost 5; bases outside the gene matches: 7. CDR1 and CDR2 (germline): SGHTA, FQGNSA. The CDR3 DNA is TGTGCCAGCAGCCGCGGGGGGTCATTGGAGACCCAGTACTTC. Its translation: CASSRGGSLETQYF.

Only a few counts were recorded for this clone. V gene TRBV27 combines with J gene TRBJ1-2, with D perhaps matching TRBD1 (5 bases). Germline CDR1 is MNHEY and CDR2 is SMNVEV (reference sequence). This CDR3 region has 18 residues. Trimming took off 2 bases at V and 7 bases at J, with 26 bases between the two ends. CDR3 sequence (DNA): TGTGCCAGCAGTTTAGGAGGGGATAGGATCCTAAAGGGGCCTGGCTACACCTTC. Encoded protein: CASSLGGDRILKGPGYTF.

The chain is built from TRBV9 and TRBJ1-2; possibly TRBD1 for D (5 bases). The CDR3 runs 13 residues. The germline gives CDR1 SGDLS, CDR2 YYNGEE. Trimming stripped 3 bases from V and 6 bases from J, with 12 bases between. CDR3 sequence (DNA): TGTGCCAGCAGCGAATCAGGGATAGATGGCTACACCTTC. Protein product: CASSESGIDGYTF. Filled out from reference TRBV9 and TRBJ1-2, the complete variable domain reads DSGVTQTPKHLITATGQRVTLRCSPRSGDLSVYWYQQSLDQGLQFLIQYYNGEERAKGNILERFSAQQFPDLHSELNLSSLELGDSALYFCASSESGIDGYTFGSGTRLTVV.

The J gene is TRBJ2-7, the V gene TRBV7-9; 8 nucleotides line up with TRBD1. The CDR3 length is 15 residues. The germline gives CDR1 SEHNR, CDR2 FQNEAQ (reference sequence). V dropped 1 base and J dropped 4; count of bases not matched to a gene: 6. The DNA for the CDR3 is TGTGCCAGCAGCTTAGTTCAGGGGGCTATATACGAGCAGTACTTC. Protein: CASSLVQGAIYEQYF.

The J gene is TRBJ1-1, the V gene TRBV6-5, with D uncertain. This CDR3 is built from 15 residues. V dropped 2 bases and J dropped 1 base, with 11 bases sitting between them. In germline, CDR1 is MNHEY, CDR2 SVGAGI. The CDR3 is CASSYMQEGNTEAFF. The CDR3 DNA sequence: TGTGCCAGCAGTTACATGCAAGAGGGGAACACTGAAGCTTTCTTT.

The chain uses TRBV28 and TRBJ2-2, with D possibly matching TRBD1 (6 bases). CDR3 length: 15 amino acids. Per the germline V gene, CDR1 is MDHEN and CDR2 is SYDVKM. Trimming shortened V by 7 bases and J by 5 bases, and 17 bases separated the two germline ends. Here the CDR3 reads CASITAGAETGELFF. The CDR3 DNA sequence: TGTGCCAGCATTACTGCAGGGGCGGAGACCGGGGAGCTGTTTTTT.

This chain uses TRBV9 with TRBJ2-7; D call uncertain. Germline V gene lookup returns CDR1 SGDLS and CDR2 YYNGEE. This CDR3 is built from 12 residues. V lost 3 bases and J lost 4, with 8 bases in between. CDR3 nucleotides: TGTGCCAGCAGCGACGGTGTGTACGAGCAGTACTTC. Protein: CASSDGVYEQYF. The full variable domain, with the rest looked up from reference TRBV9 and TRBJ2-7, is DSGVTQTPKHLITATGQRVTLRCSPRSGDLSVYWYQQSLDQGLQFLIQYYNGEERAKGNILERFSAQQFPDLHSELNLSSLELGDSALYFCASSDGVYEQYFGPGTRLTVT.

J is TRBJ2-1 and V is TRBV11-3, with 9 positions matching TRBD1. Germline V lookup: CDR1 SGHNT, CDR2 YENEEA. Unmatched junction bases numbered 4, after V lost 3 bases and J lost 7 bases. The CDR3 sequence is 14 residues long. The CDR3 nucleotides read TGTGCCAGCAGCTTTGAGACAGGGGGTAATGAGCAGTTCTTC. As protein: CASSFETGGNEQFF.

The genes are TRBV7-9 and TRBJ2-1; a weak D match, TRBD2 (6 bases). Per the germline V gene, CDR1 is SEHNR and CDR2 is FQNEAQ (reference sequence). With 5 bases removed from V and 0 bases from J, the gap between germline ends came to 17 bases. There are 17 residues in the CDR3. CDR3: CASSGGSRRLSYNEQFF. The CDR3 bases are TGTGCCAGCAGCGGAGGGAGTCGACGGCTCTCCTACAATGAGCAGTTCTTC.

The chain has TRBV27 and TRBJ2-1, with 8 bases aligning to TRBD1. Germline V gene data show CDR1 as MNHEY and CDR2 as SMNVEV (reference sequence). V shed 5 bases, J shed 10 bases, and the junction held 13 bases outside the gene matches. This CDR3 comprises 15 residues. CDR3 DNA: TGTGCCAGCAGTCCCCTCGCACAGGGGGACGACGAGCAGTTCTTC. It is translated as CASSPLAQGDDEQFF.

The chain links TRBV10-3 to TRBJ1-1; the match to TRBD1 covers 9 bases. The CDR3 loop spans 15 amino acids. CDR1 and CDR2 from the germline V gene are ENHRY and SYGVKD. V was clipped by 6 bases and J by 2 bases; unmatched bases: 7. The DNA for the CDR3 is TGTGCCATCAGCGGCCGAACAGGGGGCAACACTGAAGCTTTCTTT. Translating gives CAISGRTGGNTEAFF.

The CDR3 loop is CASSLDRTEKMNTEAFF. The DNA of the CDR3 is TGTGCCAGCAGCTTGGATCGGACAGAAAAGATGAACACTGAAGCTTTCTTT. This sequence joins TRBV5-4 and TRBJ1-1, with D possibly matching TRBD1 (6 bases). CDR1 SGHNT and CDR2 YYREEE come from the germline V gene (reference sequence). The CDR3 totals 17 residues. Trimming pared 0 bases from V and 0 bases from J, leaving 15 bases between.

The gene calls are TRBV9 and TRBJ2-7; TRBD2 matches at 8 bases. The CDR3 loop spans 17 amino acids. Germline V lookup: CDR1 SGDLS, CDR2 YYNGEE. The ends lost 0 bases at V and 5 bases at J; junction bases unmatched: 13. CDR3: CASSVEGSGVWSHEQYF. CDR3 coding DNA: TGTGCCAGCAGCGTAGAAGGTAGCGGGGTATGGTCGCACGAGCAGTACTTC.